This passage covers 9 T cell receptor beta chains from one sample sequenced in a study of T cell repertoires in cytomegalovirus infection. TCRdb re-analysed the reads in MiXCR, keeping a single row per CDR3 protein. The data contain 86,000 or so distinct CDR3 sequences, roughly 25% of them singletons. Antigens of these TCRs are unknown. The sample here was CD8+ T cells from cultured PBMCs, taken from culture after CMV antigen stimulation. These receptors were obtained from a human donor in good health (CMV status not recorded). Some clones in this sample may be carry-over from other donors' samples.

This clonotype was observed a few times. J is TRBJ2-7 and V is TRBV10-2; tentative D call: TRBD1 (6 bases). The ends were cut back, 0 bases at V and 5 bases at J, with 8 bases in the middle. CDR3 size: 13 residues. CDR1 and CDR2 (germline): WSHSY, SAAADI. The CDR3 here is CASSESRGNEQYF. The CDR3 DNA follows: TGCGCCAGCAGTGAGTCCAGGGGAAACGAGCAGTACTTC.

This clonotype was counted only a few times. The genes are TRBV6-2 or TRBV6-3 and TRBJ2-7; 9 positions match TRBD2. Germline CDR1 MNHEY, CDR2 SVGEGT. This CDR3 has 16 amino acids. V lost 7 bases to trimming and J lost 1 base; unmatched junction nucleotides: 11. CDR3 in amino acids: CASKKEGLAGSYEQYF. In DNA, the CDR3 is TGTGCCAGCAAAAAGGAGGGGCTAGCGGGATCCTACGAGCAGTACTTC.

In this sample, this clonotype turned up many times. This chain links TRBV11-2 with TRBJ2-5; the match to TRBD2 covers 14 bases. The CDR3 sequence is 17 residues long. Trimming took 2 bases from V and 2 from J; bases not matched to a gene: 4. Germline V gives CDR1 SGHAT, CDR2 FQNNGV. CDR3 protein: CASSLRLAGGEQETQYF. DNA of the CDR3: TGTGCCAGCAGCTTAAGACTAGCGGGAGGGGAACAAGAGACCCAGTACTTC.

This clonotype was recorded at least ten times. Written as DNA, the CDR3 is TGTGCCAGCAGCCGGAGCGGGACAGGCGGTTCTGGAAACACCATATATTTT. The encoded protein is CASSRSGTGGSGNTIYF. The rearrangement links TRBV7-2 to TRBJ1-3, with 8 bases that match TRBD1. The trim removed 5 bases at V and 1 base at J, leaving 10 bases unmatched. The CDR3 runs to 17 residues. Per the germline V gene, CDR1 is SGHTA and CDR2 is FQGNSA.

This clonotype has just a few counts. V is TRBV20-1 and J is TRBJ2-2; the D gene is possibly TRBD2 (6 bases). With 1 base removed from V and 0 bases from J, the gap between germline ends came to 15 bases. Germline V gene lookup returns CDR1 DFQATT and CDR2 SNEGSKA (reference sequence). The CDR3 is 17 residues long. CDR3 region: CSARVGSRGSNTGELFF. The CDR3 DNA reads TGCAGTGCTAGAGTAGGGAGTCGGGGGTCGAACACCGGGGAGCTGTTTTTT.

This clonotype has more than one count but fewer than ten. The gene calls are TRBV7-6 and TRBJ1-5, with 11 nucleotides matching TRBD1. The germline gives CDR1 SGHVS, CDR2 FNYEAQ. The V and J ends lost 5 bases and 7 bases, in that order; junction bases with no gene match: 7. This CDR3 is built from 15 residues. Here the CDR3 reads CASSQGQGAQQPQHF. The DNA for the CDR3 is TGTGCCAGCAGCCAAGGACAGGGGGCTCAACAGCCCCAGCATTTT.

The chain's CDR3 is CASSVARGDSQGTEAFF. The CDR3 DNA sequence: TGTGCCAGCAGCGTAGCCCGGGGTGACAGCCAGGGGACTGAAGCTTTCTTT. The rearrangement joins TRBV9 to TRBJ1-1, with D possibly being TRBD1 (6 bases). This CDR3 comprises 17 residues. Between the trimmed V and J ends, which lost 0 bases and 5 bases, there was a span of 20 bases. CDR1 and CDR2 from the germline V gene are SGDLS and YYNGEE. The full variable domain, in which reference TRBV9 and TRBJ1-1 provide the parts outside the CDR3, is DSGVTQTPKHLITATGQRVTLRCSPRSGDLSVYWYQQSLDQGLQFLIQYYNGEERAKGNILERFSAQQFPDLHSELNLSSLELGDSALYFCASSVARGDSQGTEAFFGQGTRLTVV.

This clonotype was counted between two and nine times. The chain recombines TRBV15 with TRBJ2-3; D gene ambiguous. Germline CDR1 and CDR2: LNHNV and YYDKDF (reference sequence). V lost 0 bases, J lost 0 bases, and 1 base lay in between. The CDR3 is made up of 13 amino acids. As DNA, the CDR3 is TGTGCCACCAGCAGAGATAGCACAGATACGCAGTATTTT. Translated, it gives CATSRDSTDTQYF.

This clonotype was detected ten times or more. The J gene is TRBJ1-4, the V gene TRBV10-2; D remains unclear. The CDR3 consists of 14 residues. Trimming removed 2 bases at V and 4 bases at J, with 8 bases between. Germline values: CDR1 WSHSY, CDR2 SAAADI. The CDR3, as DNA: TGCGCCAGCAGTGAGACGGTCTTTAATGAAAAACTGTTTTTT. Residues: CASSETVFNEKLFF.